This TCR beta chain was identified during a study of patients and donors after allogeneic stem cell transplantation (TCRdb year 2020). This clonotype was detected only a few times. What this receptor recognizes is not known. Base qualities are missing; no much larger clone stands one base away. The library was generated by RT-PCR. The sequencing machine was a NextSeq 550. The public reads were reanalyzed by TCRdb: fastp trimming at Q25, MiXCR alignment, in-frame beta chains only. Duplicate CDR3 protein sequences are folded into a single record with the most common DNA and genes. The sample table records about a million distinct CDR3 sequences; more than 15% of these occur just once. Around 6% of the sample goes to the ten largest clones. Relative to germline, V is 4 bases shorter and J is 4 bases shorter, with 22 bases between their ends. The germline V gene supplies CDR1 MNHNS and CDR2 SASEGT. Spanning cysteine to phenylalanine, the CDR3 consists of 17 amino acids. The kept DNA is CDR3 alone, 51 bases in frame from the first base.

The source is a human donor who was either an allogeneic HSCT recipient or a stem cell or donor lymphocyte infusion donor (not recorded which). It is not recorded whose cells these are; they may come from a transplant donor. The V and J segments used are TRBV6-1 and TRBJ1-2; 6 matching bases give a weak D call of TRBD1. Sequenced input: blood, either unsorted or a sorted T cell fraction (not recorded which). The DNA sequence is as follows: TGTGCCAGCAGTGGAAACAGGGACCAGACCAAACGCTATGGCTACACCTTC. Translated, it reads CASSGNRDQTKRYGYTF.